Listed below are T cell receptor beta chains from one sample, sequenced in a study of cytomegalovirus exposure and HLA in healthy donors. Repertoires were generated with immunoSEQ multiplex PCR, while TCRdb's copy carries only in-frame clones and drops some. This table has about 160,000 clones, about 80% appearing once. Sequencing was performed on PBMCs. The receptors derive from a woman between 50 and 59 years old in good health and CMV-seronegative. The CDR3 runs from the conserved cysteine through the conserved F or W. The order of the fields is clone size, D gene, V gene, J gene, CDR3 protein. D genes are given only for firm matches. Part of the rows lack a size; the others show once, few, many or a class for expanded clones.

NA	TRBD1	TRBV7-2	TRBJ2-7	CASSLAVGQGAYEQYF
NA	TRBD1	TRBV30	TRBJ2-7	CACKTDRGSYEQYF
NA	TRBD1	TRBV6-5	TRBJ2-7	CASRRGQGSYEQYF
few	TRBD1	TRBV6-5	TRBJ2-7	CASRDPGTGGEQYF
NA	NA	TRBV29-1	TRBJ2-5	CSVRRGDGETQYF
NA	NA	TRBV11-3	TRBJ2-7	CASSLDADNSYEQYF
NA	TRBD1	TRBV28	TRBJ1-2	CASSLRDRVYGYTF
few	TRBD1	TRBV11-3	TRBJ2-1	CASSGQEQDNEQFF
NA	TRBD1	TRBV27	TRBJ2-6	CASSPTGVGANVLTF
NA	NA	TRBV11-2	TRBJ1-2	CASSLVMRGYGYTF
few	TRBD2	TRBV9	TRBJ2-3	CASSVGGTSGSTQYF
NA	NA	TRBV2	TRBJ2-5	CASGLEAYQETQYF
few	NA	TRBV4-3	TRBJ2-7	CASSQDRNSYEQYF
NA	TRBD2	TRBV5-1	TRBJ2-2	CASSLLRESHTGELFF
once	TRBD2	TRBV10-1	TRBJ2-7	CASRGAGYSYEQYF
NA	NA	TRBV14	TRBJ1-1	CASSQVHLITGQDTEAFF
NA	NA	TRBV18	TRBJ1-4	CASSLTGTTNEKLFF
NA	TRBD2	TRBV29-1	TRBJ2-7	CSAWTSGAPSYEQYF
NA	NA	TRBV19	TRBJ1-4	CASSPGHGTEKLFF
NA	NA	TRBV11-2	TRBJ1-2	CASSLRAGVGGYTF
NA	NA	TRBV7-9	TRBJ1-5	CASSSTEGGNQPQHF
NA	TRBD1	TRBV7-7	TRBJ2-2	CASSSTGGAGELFF
few	NA	TRBV4-3	TRBJ1-2	CASSRGTPYGYTF
NA	NA	TRBV28	TRBJ2-3	CASKGTSTDTQYF
NA	TRBD1	TRBV5-1	TRBJ1-1	CASSPQGGNTEAFF